The rows below give T cell receptor beta chains drawn from one sample of a study of shared clonotypes between healthy human individuals. Method: immunoSEQ multiplex PCR; TCRdb's copy keeps in-frame clones and lacks some. The sample has about 990,000 clones, around 82% seen once. Sequencing was done on a sample of memory CD4+ T cells from PBMCs. The receptor set was obtained from a man aged 18 to 29 in good health. Some clones in this sample may be carry-over from other donors' samples. Both conserved end residues are part of each CDR3. The D gene is left open where the match is weak. Clone size is not always given. Where it is, it says once, few, many or a class for expanded clones.

TRBJ2-4,TRBV7-9,NA,TRBD2,CASSLVGLAVAKNIQYF,TGTGCCAGCAGCTTAGTAGGACTAGCGGTAGCCAAAAACATTCAGTACTTC
TRBJ2-1,TRBV2,NA,TRBD2,CASGGSGAYNEQFF,TGTGCCAGCGGTGGTAGCGGGGCCTACAATGAGCAGTTCTTC
TRBJ2-3,TRBV29-1,once,TRBD2,CSLEGLAGSTDTQYF,TGCAGCCTCGAGGGGCTAGCGGGGAGCACAGATACGCAGTATTTT
TRBJ2-7,TRBV6-4,few,NA,CASRGGRRYEQYF,TGTGCCAGCAGAGGAGGTAGGAGATACGAGCAGTACTTC
TRBJ2-1,TRBV11-2,few,NA,CASSLAGRAYNEQFF,TGTGCCAGCAGCTTAGCAGGTAGAGCCTACAATGAGCAGTTCTTC
TRBJ1-4,TRBV7-8,NA,NA,CASRPRGANEKLFF,TGTGCCAGCAGGCCGAGAGGGGCTAATGAAAAACTGTTTTTT
TRBJ2-3,TRBV10-3,once,NA,CAISESGDDTQYF,TGTGCCATCAGTGAGTCGGGGGACGATACGCAGTATTTT
TRBJ1-1,TRBV27,NA,TRBD1,CASSLSGTVNTEAFF,TGTGCCAGCAGTTTATCGGGGACAGTTAACACTGAAGCTTTCTTT
TRBJ1-1,TRBV30,NA,TRBD1,CAWRGTGGGAFF,TGTGCCTGGAGAGGGACAGGGGGGGGTGCTTTCTTT
TRBJ2-5,TRBV7-3,NA,TRBD1,CASSLTRQGATQYF,TGTGCCAGCAGCTTAACAAGACAGGGGGCAACCCAGTACTTC
TRBJ2-1,TRBV15,once,NA,CATSSDGTLPHEQFF,TGTGCCACCAGCAGTGACGGGACCCTACCACATGAGCAGTTCTTC
TRBJ2-7,TRBV7-2,NA,TRBD1,CASSQTGTGRYEQYF,TGTGCCAGCAGCCAAACGGGGACAGGGCGGTACGAGCAGTACTTC
TRBJ2-5,TRBV23-1,NA,NA,CASSQFITGKTQYF,TGCGCCAGCAGTCAATTCATTACAGGGAAGACCCAGTACTTC
TRBJ1-4,TRBV15,few,NA,CATSKDARGEKLFF,TGTGCCACCAGCAAGGACGCCAGGGGTGAAAAACTGTTTTTT
TRBJ1-1,TRBV28,NA,NA,CASYKGVTEAFF,TGTGCCTCCTACAAGGGGGTCACTGAAGCTTTCTTT
TRBJ2-7,TRBV6-5,NA,TRBD1,CASRGQGRYEQYF,TGTGCCAGCAGGGGACAGGGAAGGTACGAGCAGTACTTC
TRBJ1-1,TRBV7-3,NA,NA,CASSLFGLENTEAFF,TGTGCCAGCAGCTTATTCGGGTTGGAGAACACTGAAGCTTTCTTT
TRBJ2-3,TRBV9,NA,TRBD2,CASSVGGTSGSTDTQYF,TGTGCCAGCAGCGTAGGTGGGACTAGCGGGAGCACAGATACGCAGTATTTT
TRBJ2-2,TRBV5-4,NA,NA,CASSNRGNTGELFF,TGTGCCAGCAGTAACCGGGGTAACACCGGGGAGCTGTTTTTT
TRBJ1-2,TRBV5-5,NA,TRBD1,CASNVPDRGNYGYTF,TGTGCCAGCAACGTGCCGGACAGGGGAAACTATGGCTACACCTTC
TRBJ2-7,TRBV7-2,few,TRBD2,CASSLGSSGSYEQYF,TGTGCCAGCAGCTTGGGGTCTAGCGGGAGCTACGAGCAGTACTTC
TRBJ2-7,TRBV5-1,NA,NA,CASSFSGREQYF,TGCGCCAGCAGCTTCTCGGGTCGCGAGCAGTACTTC
TRBJ2-7,TRBV4-1,NA,TRBD1,CASSQGDRGAYEQYF,TGCGCCAGCAGCCAAGGGGACAGGGGGGCGTACGAGCAGTACTTC
TRBJ1-2,TRBV27,NA,NA,CASSPILGSPYGYTF,TGTGCCAGCAGTCCGATATTGGGCAGCCCCTATGGCTACACCTTC
TRBJ1-1,TRBV13,NA,TRBD1,CASRRRGRGNQAFF,TGTGCCAGCAGACGTCGGGGCAGGGGGAACCAAGCTTTCTTT
TRBJ2-1,TRBV7-3,NA,NA,CASSPPGPINNEQFF,TGTGCCAGCAGCCCCCCGGGACCTATAAACAATGAGCAGTTCTTC
TRBJ1-1,TRBV7-9,NA,NA,CASSLPGGGGAFF,TGTGCCAGCAGCTTACCTGGAGGAGGGGGAGCTTTCTTT
TRBJ2-3,TRBV4-2,NA,NA,CASSQPQTSGDTQYF,TGTGCCAGCAGCCAGCCCCAGACCTCAGGAGATACGCAGTATTTT
TRBJ1-1,TRBV20-1,few,NA,CSAISNTEAFF,TGCAGTGCTATCTCGAACACTGAAGCTTTCTTT
TRBJ1-3,TRBV5-1,NA,NA,CASSPAGTYSGNTIYF,TGCGCCAGCAGCCCAGCCGGGACATACTCTGGAAACACCATATATTTT
TRBJ2-4,TRBV7-2,once,NA,CASSRILAGAKNIQYF,TGTGCCAGCAGCCGAATTTTGGCGGGCGCCAAAAACATTCAGTACTTC
TRBJ1-4,TRBV30,few,NA,CAWSVRIMEEKLFF,TGTGCCTGGAGTGTACGGATTATGGAGGAAAAACTGTTTTTT
TRBJ2-3,TRBV14,NA,NA,CASGPTRATTDTQYF,TGTGCCAGCGGTCCGACCAGGGCGACGACAGATACGCAGTATTTT
TRBJ2-7,TRBV28,NA,NA,CASSLRANYEQYF,TGTGCCAGCAGTCTCCGGGCTAACTACGAGCAGTACTTC
TRBJ2-1,TRBV27,NA,TRBD2,CASSLSLAGEYNEQFF,TGTGCCAGCAGTTTGAGTCTAGCGGGAGAATACAATGAGCAGTTCTTC
TRBJ2-3,TRBV5-4,NA,TRBD2,CASSSKTGLGGRDTQYF,TGTGCCAGCAGCTCAAAAACGGGACTAGGGGGTCGAGATACGCAGTATTTT
TRBJ2-7,TRBV30,once,NA,CAWRPPGPLYEQYF,TGTGCCTGGAGGCCACCGGGACCTCTCTACGAGCAGTACTTC
TRBJ2-5,TRBV27,NA,TRBD2,CASSFGGFGTNLQETQYF,TGTGCCAGCAGTTTTGGAGGTTTTGGGACTAACTTACAAGAGACCCAGTACTTC
TRBJ2-3,TRBV5-1,NA,NA,CASSLEARPLDTQYF,TGCGCCAGCAGCTTGGAGGCAAGGCCCCTTGATACGCAGTATTTT
TRBJ2-1,TRBV5-1,once,TRBD1,CASSSRTGQGVFYNEQFF,TGCGCCAGCAGCTCCCGAACGGGACAGGGGGTTTTCTACAATGAGCAGTTCTTC
TRBJ2-3,TRBV4-1,NA,NA,CASSRPGPGDTQYF,TGCGCCAGCAGCCGCCCCGGTCCTGGGGATACGCAGTATTTT
TRBJ1-1,TRBV15,NA,NA,CATRPSEGMNTEAFF,TGTGCCACCAGGCCCAGCGAGGGCATGAACACTGAAGCTTTCTTT
TRBJ1-3,TRBV19,once,TRBD1,CASSIRGDAGNTIYF,TGTGCCAGTAGTATCAGGGGGGACGCCGGAAACACCATATATTTT
TRBJ1-5,TRBV6-6,NA,NA,CASSTPGGNQPQHF,TGTGCCAGCAGTACTCCGGGGGGAAATCAGCCCCAGCATTTT
TRBJ2-2,TRBV7-2,NA,NA,CASSGTGPYTGELFF,TGTGCCAGCAGCGGGACTGGCCCCTACACCGGGGAGCTGTTTTTT
TRBJ2-5,TRBV2,NA,TRBD1,CASRVGQGGETQYF,TGTGCCAGCAGGGTGGGACAGGGCGGCGAGACCCAGTACTTC
TRBJ2-7,TRBV5-8,NA,TRBD2,CASSLRREQAYEQYF,TGTGCCAGCAGCTTGAGGCGGGAGCAGGCCTACGAGCAGTACTTC
TRBJ1-1,TRBV7-9,NA,NA,CASSQGQVSENTEAFF,TGTGCCAGCAGCCAGGGGCAGGTTAGCGAGAACACTGAAGCTTTCTTT